Given below is one TCR beta chain in context. As yet, its antigen is unknown. Germline assignment: CDR1 MNHEY and CDR2 SVGAGI. CDR3 length equals 12 residues. PCR involved 60 Vbeta and 13 Jbeta primers. Repertoires were generated with immunoSEQ multiplex PCR, while TCRdb's copy carries only in-frame clones and drops some. The profile shows about 160,000 clones, 60% to 85% of them singletons. The data were taken from a study of cytomegalovirus exposure and HLA in healthy donors. Findings and limits, study-wide: Sequencing likely produced, as an artifact, a cluster of highly shared sequence variants. Based on reports, TCR beta sequences accurately predicted HLA-A and HLA-B alleles for most subjects. In a later analysis, TCR beta V- and J-gene trimming showed a link to a missense DCLRE1C variant.

The V gene is TRBV6-5, the J gene TRBJ2-5, with D hard to call. The J call may be mistaken, given a closer DNA end match to TRBJ2-7. The sequence was collected from a male donor in good health and CMV-seropositive. Sequenced material: PBMCs. The CDR3 is CASSKTIYEQYF. In nucleotides, the CDR3 is TGTGCCAGCAGTAAGACAATCTACGAGCAGTACTTC.